A single T cell receptor beta chain is shown here with its context. V lost 4 bases and J lost 3, with 17 bases in between. Germline CDR1 and CDR2: SGHKS and YYEKEE (reference sequence). CDR3 size: 16 residues. Sequencing used immunoSEQ multiplex PCR; TCRdb keeps in-frame clones, though not all of them. The sample has about 33,000 clones, around 85% seen once. These data originate in a study of blood T cell repertoires in COVID-19. For the study at large: Whether acute or convalescent, the COVID-19 samples came from the United States, Italy and Spain.

The sequence came from an elderly woman with active or convalescent COVID-19. The specimen sequenced was peripheral blood. The chain combines TRBV5-5 with TRBJ2-1; D may be TRBD1 (5 bases). CDR3 in amino acids: CASSPRDDSNYNEQFF. The CDR3, as DNA: TGTGCCAGCAGCCCAAGAGACGACAGCAACTACAATGAGCAGTTCTTC.